A single TCR beta chain is shown here with its context. These data are taken from a study of blood T cell repertoires in COVID-19. The CDR3 has 15 residues. CDR1 SEHNR and CDR2 FQNEAQ come from the germline V gene (reference sequence). After removal of 5 bases from V and 3 bases from J, the junction contained 7 bases not matched to a gene. Profiling relied on immunoSEQ multiplex PCR, and the TCRdb table lists in-frame clones only, not all of them. The repertoire includes some 670,000 clones, more than 80% of them detected once, and roughly 0.26% sits in the top ten. What was sequenced was peripheral blood. V is TRBV7-9 and J is TRBJ1-5; 7 bases are a match to TRBD1. The clonotype originates from a woman under 30 with acute or convalescent COVID-19. The CDR3 sequence is CASSNTDRANQPQHF. In DNA, the CDR3 is TGTGCCAGCAGCAACACTGACAGGGCCAATCAGCCCCAGCATTTT.